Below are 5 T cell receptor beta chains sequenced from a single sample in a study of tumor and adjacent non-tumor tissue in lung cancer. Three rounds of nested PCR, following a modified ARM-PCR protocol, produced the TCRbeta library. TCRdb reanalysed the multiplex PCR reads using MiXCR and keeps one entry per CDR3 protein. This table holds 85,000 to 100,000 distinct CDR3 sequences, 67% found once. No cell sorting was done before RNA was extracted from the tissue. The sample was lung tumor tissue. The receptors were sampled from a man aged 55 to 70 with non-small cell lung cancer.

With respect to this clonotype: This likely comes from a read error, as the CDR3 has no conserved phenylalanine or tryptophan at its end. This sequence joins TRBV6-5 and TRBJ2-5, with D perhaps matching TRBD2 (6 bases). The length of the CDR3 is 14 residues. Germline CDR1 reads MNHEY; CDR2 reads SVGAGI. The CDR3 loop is CAGRYAGLQDTQYL. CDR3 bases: TGTGCCGGCAGGTACGCGGGACTTCAAGATACCCAGTACTTA.

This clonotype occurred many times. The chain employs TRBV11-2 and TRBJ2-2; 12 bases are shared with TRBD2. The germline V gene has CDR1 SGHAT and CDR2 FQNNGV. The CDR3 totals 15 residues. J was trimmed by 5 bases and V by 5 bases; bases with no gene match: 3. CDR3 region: CASSPLAGGTGELFF. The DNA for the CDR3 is TGTGCCAGCAGCCCCCTAGCGGGGGGGACCGGGGAGCTGTTTTTT.

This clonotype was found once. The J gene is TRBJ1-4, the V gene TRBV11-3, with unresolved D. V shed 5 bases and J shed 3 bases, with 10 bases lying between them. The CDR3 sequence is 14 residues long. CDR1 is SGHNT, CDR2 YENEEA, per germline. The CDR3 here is CASSPGGPNEKLFF. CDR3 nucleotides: TGTGCCAGCAGCCCCGGAGGACCTAATGAAAAACTGTTTTTT.

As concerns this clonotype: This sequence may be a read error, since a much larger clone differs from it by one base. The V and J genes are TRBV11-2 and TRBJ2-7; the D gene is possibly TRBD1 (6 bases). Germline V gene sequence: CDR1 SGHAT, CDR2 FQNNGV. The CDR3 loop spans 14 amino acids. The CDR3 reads CASSSAGGNREQYF. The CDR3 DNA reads TGTGCCAGCAGCTCCGCTGGGGGCAACCGCGAGCAATACTTC.

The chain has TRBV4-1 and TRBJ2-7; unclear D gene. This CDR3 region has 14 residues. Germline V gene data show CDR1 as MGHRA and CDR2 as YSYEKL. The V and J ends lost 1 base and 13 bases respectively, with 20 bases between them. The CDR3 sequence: CASSQVGQRYEYYF. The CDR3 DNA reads TGCGCCAGCAGCCAAGTCGGCCAGCGTTACGAGTACTACTTC.